The rows below give T cell receptor beta chains drawn from one sample of a study of blood T cell repertoires in COVID-19. Profiling relied on immunoSEQ multiplex PCR, and the TCRdb table lists in-frame clones only, not all of them. The sample holds 30,000 to 45,000 clones, 85% to 90% seen once. The sample consisted of peripheral blood. The source of these receptors is a man aged 70 or older with acute or convalescent COVID-19. Both conserved end residues are part of each CDR3. A D gene is named only where the DNA matches it firmly. A clone size is listed for some rows: how often the clone was seen (once, few, many), or a class if it is expanded.

clone size,J gene,V gene,D gene,CDR3 DNA,CDR3 protein
-,TRBJ2-5,TRBV6-5,TRBD1,TGTGCCAGCAATCGGGACAGGGACGAGACCCAGTACTTC,CASNRDRDETQYF
once,TRBJ1-2,TRBV2,-,TGTGCCAGCAAACAAGAGACCGCGGCCTATGGCTACACCTTC,CASKQETAAYGYTF
-,TRBJ2-1,TRBV5-1,TRBD2,TGCGCCAGCAGCTTGATTAGGACTAGCGGTCCAGATGAGCAGTTCTTC,CASSLIRTSGPDEQFF
-,TRBJ1-6,TRBV5-5,-,TGTGCCAGCTTAACAGGGTCGAGGAATTCACCCCTCCACTTT,CASLTGSRNSPLHF
-,TRBJ1-1,TRBV7-2,-,TGTGCCAGCAGAGAAAACATGAACACTGAAGCTTTCTTT,CASRENMNTEAFF
-,TRBJ2-1,TRBV7-2,TRBD2,TGTGCCAGCAGCATGGCGGGAGTTTCCTACAATGAGCAGTTCTTC,CASSMAGVSYNEQFF
-,TRBJ2-5,TRBV12-3/TRBV12-4,-,TGTGCCAGCAGTTTTACTAGCCCGGAGACCCAGTACTTC,CASSFTSPETQYF
once,TRBJ2-3,TRBV7-6,TRBD2,TGTGCCAGCAGCTACCTTCTAGCGGGAGAAGATACGCAGTATTTT,CASSYLLAGEDTQYF
-,TRBJ1-1,TRBV12-5,-,TGTGCTAGTGGCCACGGAGGGAACACTGAAGCTTTCTTT,CASGHGGNTEAFF
-,TRBJ2-4,TRBV6-2/TRBV6-3,TRBD1,TGTGCCAGCAGTTACTCTCTAACAGGGGGCTGGAACTACATTCAGTACTTC,CASSYSLTGGWNYIQYF
-,TRBJ2-2,TRBV7-9,TRBD2,TGTGCCAGCACCCCCGGGGCTAGCGGGATTGGGACCGGGGAGCTGTTTTTT,CASTPGASGIGTGELFF
-,TRBJ2-1,TRBV7-2,TRBD2,TGTGCCAGCAGCATCCCGGGACTATTGAATGAGCAGTTCTTC,CASSIPGLLNEQFF
-,TRBJ1-1,TRBV10-3,TRBD1,TGTGCCATCAGTTCACGGACAGGGGCGAACACTGAAGCTTTCTTT,CAISSRTGANTEAFF
-,TRBJ2-5,TRBV19,-,TGTGCCAGTAGTATGGGGAACAGGGTAGAGACCCAGTACTTC,CASSMGNRVETQYF
-,TRBJ1-1,TRBV20-1,-,TGCAGTGCTAGTACGGGGATGAACACTGAAGCTTTCTTT,CSASTGMNTEAFF
-,TRBJ2-3,TRBV7-3,TRBD2,TGTGCCAGCAGCTCCAAAAGCGGGGGCTACACAGATACGCAGTATTTT,CASSSKSGGYTDTQYF
few,TRBJ1-1,TRBV12-2,-,TGTGCAAGTCGCCCGCCGGTCGGGGACAGGGTCGAAACTGAAGCTTTCTTT,CASRPPVGDRVETEAFF
-,TRBJ2-1,TRBV6-2/TRBV6-3,TRBD2,TGTGCCAGCAGCGATCCTAGCGGGAGGGCCCACAATGAGCAGTTCTTC,CASSDPSGRAHNEQFF
-,TRBJ2-1,TRBV6-5,-,TGTGCCAGCAGTTACACCCCAATTAGCGGAGATGAGCAGTTCTTC,CASSYTPISGDEQFF
once,TRBJ2-5,TRBV5-4,-,TGTGCCAGCAGCTTGGAGGCGGCGGGGTTAGACGAGACCCAGTACTTC,CASSLEAAGLDETQYF
-,TRBJ2-7,TRBV19,TRBD2,TGTGCCAGTAGTAATACAGCGGGAGACTACGAGCAGTACTTC,CASSNTAGDYEQYF
once,TRBJ2-7,TRBV4-2,TRBD1,TGTGCCAGCAGCCAAGATCTAGGAATTTCCGGGACAGCCTACGAGCAGTACTTC,CASSQDLGISGTAYEQYF
-,TRBJ2-2,TRBV6-5,TRBD1,TGTGCCAGCACGGAACAGGGGGCCGGGGAGCTGTTTTTT,CASTEQGAGELFF
-,TRBJ1-1,TRBV6-2/TRBV6-3,TRBD1,TGTGCCAGCAGTAGACAGGGGGCCGCTGAAGCTTTCTTT,CASSRQGAAEAFF
-,TRBJ1-6,TRBV9,TRBD1,TGTGCCAGCAGCGTAAATGCAGGGGGCAATTCACCCCTCCACTTT,CASSVNAGGNSPLHF
-,TRBJ2-2,TRBV7-2,-,TGTGCCAGCAGCCCTGGGGCCGGGTGGACCGGGGAGCTGTTTTTT,CASSPGAGWTGELFF
-,TRBJ2-5,TRBV19,-,TGTGCCAGTAGTATGCTGGGGGGAGAGACCCAGTACTTC,CASSMLGGETQYF
-,TRBJ2-1,TRBV29-1,-,TGCAGCGTTTCGGGGGACCCATACAATGAGCAGTTCTTC,CSVSGDPYNEQFF
-,TRBJ1-2,TRBV10-3,-,TGTGCCGCCATACAGGGCGATGGCTACACCTTC,CAAIQGDGYTF
-,TRBJ2-1,TRBV4-3,TRBD2,TGCGCCAGCAGCCCCCATCCCCAGCTAGCGGGATACAATGAGCAGTTCTTC,CASSPHPQLAGYNEQFF
-,TRBJ1-5,TRBV19,TRBD1,TGTGCCGTCGGACAGGGGATTGAGGGCAATCAGCCCCAGCATTTT,CAVGQGIEGNQPQHF